The clone carrying this TCR beta chain appeared a few times. Its target is unknown. The CDR3 spans 16 residues. V shed 7 bases and J 0 bases; nucleotides not matched to a gene: 9. Germline V CDR1 and CDR2: SGHTA, FQGNSA. The sample comes from a study of T cells after yellow fever vaccination. UMIs were added to TCR cDNA along with a universal primer site when it was made by 5'RACE template switching. MiXCR, applied by TCRdb to the 5' RACE reads, yields one record per CDR3 protein. The table has some 260,000 distinct CDR3 sequences, about 5.2% seen once. Study-wide findings and caveats: Of the clonotypes, a small share occurred in both CD4 and CD8 compartments.

The sample in question was CD4+ T cells sorted from PBMCs, obtained on the day of the yellow fever booster vaccination. The origin of this receptor is a man in his late teens or twenties who received the YFV17D yellow fever vaccine. The V gene is TRBV7-2, the J gene TRBJ2-1, with TRBD2 matching over 7 bases. The DNA for the CDR3 is TGTGCCAGCATTGGGGGGGGGAGTAGCTCCTACAATGAGCAGTTCTTC. Protein sequence: CASIGGGSSSYNEQFF.